This T cell receptor beta chain was retrieved from a study of cytomegalovirus exposure and HLA in healthy donors. General observations from the study: The authors later linked a missense DCLRE1C variant to TCR beta V- and J-gene trimming. Fewer N-insertions (relative to the roughly 630-donor mean) were reportedly seen in an Asian-associated ancestry cluster in a later analysis. Later work associated 16,951 TCR beta sequences with HLA alleles at 0.05 false discovery rate. Overall, approximately 150 TCR beta chains were annotated as cytomegalovirus-associated.

As regards this clone: The antigen remains undetermined.

The germline gives CDR1 DFQATT, CDR2 SNEGSKA (reference sequence). The CDR3 totals 11 residues. The V gene lost 3 bases and the J gene lost 11 bases, with 13 bases spanning the gap. The PCR employed 60 Vbeta primers together with 13 Jbeta primers. Clones were read by immunoSEQ multiplex PCR, and TCRdb kept only the in-frame ones, dropping some. The top ten clones hold 2.6% of a sample with roughly 200,000 clones, 70% of them seen once. The chain is built from TRBV20-1 and TRBJ1-1, with D possibly matching TRBD1 (6 bases). Sequenced material: PBMCs. The TCR sequence derives from a man aged 40-55 years in good health and CMV-seropositive. CDR3 coding DNA: TGCAGTGCTAGCTTACAGGGAGGGGCTTTCTTT. It is translated as CSASLQGGAFF.